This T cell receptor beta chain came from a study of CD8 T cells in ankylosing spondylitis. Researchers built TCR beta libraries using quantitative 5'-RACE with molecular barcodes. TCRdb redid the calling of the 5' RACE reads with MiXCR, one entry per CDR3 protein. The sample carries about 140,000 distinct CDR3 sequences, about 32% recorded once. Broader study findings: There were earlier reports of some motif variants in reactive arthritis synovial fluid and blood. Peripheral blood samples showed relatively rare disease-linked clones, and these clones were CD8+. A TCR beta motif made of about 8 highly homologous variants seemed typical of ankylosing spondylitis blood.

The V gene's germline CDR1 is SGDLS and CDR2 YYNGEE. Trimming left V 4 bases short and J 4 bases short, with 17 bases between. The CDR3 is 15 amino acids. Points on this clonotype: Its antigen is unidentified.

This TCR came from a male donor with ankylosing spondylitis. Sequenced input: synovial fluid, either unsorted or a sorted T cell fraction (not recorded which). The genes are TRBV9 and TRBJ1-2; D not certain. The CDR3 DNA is TGTGCCAGCAGCATGACCAGCGTCTCGAGCTATGGCTACACCTTC. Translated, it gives CASSMTSVSSYGYTF.